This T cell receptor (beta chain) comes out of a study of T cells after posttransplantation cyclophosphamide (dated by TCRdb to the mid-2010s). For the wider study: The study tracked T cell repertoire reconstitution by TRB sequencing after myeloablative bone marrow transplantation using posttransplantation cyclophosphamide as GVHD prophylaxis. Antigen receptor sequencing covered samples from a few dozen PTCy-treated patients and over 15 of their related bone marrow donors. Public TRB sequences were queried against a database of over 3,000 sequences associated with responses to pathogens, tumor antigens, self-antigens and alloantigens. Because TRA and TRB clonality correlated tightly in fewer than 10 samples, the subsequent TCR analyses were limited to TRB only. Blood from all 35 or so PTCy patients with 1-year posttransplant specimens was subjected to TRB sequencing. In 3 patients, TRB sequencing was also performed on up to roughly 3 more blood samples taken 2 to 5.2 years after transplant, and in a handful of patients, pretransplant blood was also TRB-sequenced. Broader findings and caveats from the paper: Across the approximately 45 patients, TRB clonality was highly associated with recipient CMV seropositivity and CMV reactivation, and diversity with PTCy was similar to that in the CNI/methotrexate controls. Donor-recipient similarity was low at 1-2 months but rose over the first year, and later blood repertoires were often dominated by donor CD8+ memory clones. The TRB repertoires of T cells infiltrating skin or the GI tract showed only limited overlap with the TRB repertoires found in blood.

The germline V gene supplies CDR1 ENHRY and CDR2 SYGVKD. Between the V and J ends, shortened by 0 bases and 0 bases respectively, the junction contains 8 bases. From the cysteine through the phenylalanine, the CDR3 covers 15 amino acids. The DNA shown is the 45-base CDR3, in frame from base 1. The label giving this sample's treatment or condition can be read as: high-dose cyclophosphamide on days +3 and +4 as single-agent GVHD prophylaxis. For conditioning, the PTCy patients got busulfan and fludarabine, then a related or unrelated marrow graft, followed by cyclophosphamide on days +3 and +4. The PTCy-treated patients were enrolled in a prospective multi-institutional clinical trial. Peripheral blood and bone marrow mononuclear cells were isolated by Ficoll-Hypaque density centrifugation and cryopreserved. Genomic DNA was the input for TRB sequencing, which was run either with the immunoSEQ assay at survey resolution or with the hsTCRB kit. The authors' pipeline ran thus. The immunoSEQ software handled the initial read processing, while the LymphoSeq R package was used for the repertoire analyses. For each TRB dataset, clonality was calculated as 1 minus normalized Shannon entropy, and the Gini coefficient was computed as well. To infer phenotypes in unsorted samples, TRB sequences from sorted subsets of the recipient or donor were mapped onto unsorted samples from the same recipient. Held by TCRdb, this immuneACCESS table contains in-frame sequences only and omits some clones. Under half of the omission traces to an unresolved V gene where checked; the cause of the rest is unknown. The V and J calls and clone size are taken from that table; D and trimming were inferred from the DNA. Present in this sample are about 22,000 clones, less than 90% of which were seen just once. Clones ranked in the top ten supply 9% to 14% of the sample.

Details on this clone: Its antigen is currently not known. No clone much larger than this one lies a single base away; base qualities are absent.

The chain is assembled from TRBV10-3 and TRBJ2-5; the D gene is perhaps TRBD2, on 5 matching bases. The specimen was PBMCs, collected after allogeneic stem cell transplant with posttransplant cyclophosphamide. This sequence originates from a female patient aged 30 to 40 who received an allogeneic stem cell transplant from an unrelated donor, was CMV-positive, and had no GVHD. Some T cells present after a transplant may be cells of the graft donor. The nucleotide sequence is TGTGCCATCAGTGAGTCTGCCGGGGACCAAGAGACCCAGTACTTC. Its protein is CAISESAGDQETQYF.